This T cell receptor beta chain is drawn from a study of post-analysis software for immune sequencing data. Study findings and constraints: Included in a set of five TRBV segments more frequent in patients than controls were TRBV5-6, TRBV5-1 and TRBV20-1. Patients with multiple sclerosis recorded significantly lower normalized Chao1 diversity than controls, the study found.

The CDR3 runs 14 residues. Trimming pared 8 bases from V and 1 base from J, leaving 14 bases between. Germline V CDR1 and CDR2: ENHRY, SYGVKD. As regards this clonotype: Its matching antigen is unknown.

Presence of unique molecular identifiers characterized the TCR beta cDNA libraries. Input of about 1 to 11 million T cells yielded roughly 530,000 cDNA molecules. TCRdb re-called the PCR reads with MiXCR, one entry per CDR3 protein. The table lists more than 450,000 distinct CDR3 sequences, 44% of them singletons. The chain joins TRBV10-3 to TRBJ1-1; D is ambiguous. The receptor comes from a girl aged 5-17 years with multiple sclerosis. Specimen: blood. CDR3 in amino acids: CAIGSDARNTEAFF. The CDR3 DNA follows: TGTGCCATCGGTTCCGACGCCCGGAACACTGAAGCTTTCTTT.